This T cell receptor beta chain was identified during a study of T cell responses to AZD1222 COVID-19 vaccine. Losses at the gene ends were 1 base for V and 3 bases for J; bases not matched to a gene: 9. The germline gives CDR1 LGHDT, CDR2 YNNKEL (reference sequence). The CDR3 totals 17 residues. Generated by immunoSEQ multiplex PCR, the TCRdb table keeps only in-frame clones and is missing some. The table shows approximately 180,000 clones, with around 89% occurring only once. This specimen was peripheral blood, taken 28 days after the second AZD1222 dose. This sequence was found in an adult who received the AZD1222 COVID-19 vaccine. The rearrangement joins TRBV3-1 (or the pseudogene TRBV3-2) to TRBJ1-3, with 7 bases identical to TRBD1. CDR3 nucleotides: TGTGCCAGCAGCCAAGTCTCAGGGGGGCTGTTTGGAAACACCATATATTTT. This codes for CASSQVSGGLFGNTIYF.